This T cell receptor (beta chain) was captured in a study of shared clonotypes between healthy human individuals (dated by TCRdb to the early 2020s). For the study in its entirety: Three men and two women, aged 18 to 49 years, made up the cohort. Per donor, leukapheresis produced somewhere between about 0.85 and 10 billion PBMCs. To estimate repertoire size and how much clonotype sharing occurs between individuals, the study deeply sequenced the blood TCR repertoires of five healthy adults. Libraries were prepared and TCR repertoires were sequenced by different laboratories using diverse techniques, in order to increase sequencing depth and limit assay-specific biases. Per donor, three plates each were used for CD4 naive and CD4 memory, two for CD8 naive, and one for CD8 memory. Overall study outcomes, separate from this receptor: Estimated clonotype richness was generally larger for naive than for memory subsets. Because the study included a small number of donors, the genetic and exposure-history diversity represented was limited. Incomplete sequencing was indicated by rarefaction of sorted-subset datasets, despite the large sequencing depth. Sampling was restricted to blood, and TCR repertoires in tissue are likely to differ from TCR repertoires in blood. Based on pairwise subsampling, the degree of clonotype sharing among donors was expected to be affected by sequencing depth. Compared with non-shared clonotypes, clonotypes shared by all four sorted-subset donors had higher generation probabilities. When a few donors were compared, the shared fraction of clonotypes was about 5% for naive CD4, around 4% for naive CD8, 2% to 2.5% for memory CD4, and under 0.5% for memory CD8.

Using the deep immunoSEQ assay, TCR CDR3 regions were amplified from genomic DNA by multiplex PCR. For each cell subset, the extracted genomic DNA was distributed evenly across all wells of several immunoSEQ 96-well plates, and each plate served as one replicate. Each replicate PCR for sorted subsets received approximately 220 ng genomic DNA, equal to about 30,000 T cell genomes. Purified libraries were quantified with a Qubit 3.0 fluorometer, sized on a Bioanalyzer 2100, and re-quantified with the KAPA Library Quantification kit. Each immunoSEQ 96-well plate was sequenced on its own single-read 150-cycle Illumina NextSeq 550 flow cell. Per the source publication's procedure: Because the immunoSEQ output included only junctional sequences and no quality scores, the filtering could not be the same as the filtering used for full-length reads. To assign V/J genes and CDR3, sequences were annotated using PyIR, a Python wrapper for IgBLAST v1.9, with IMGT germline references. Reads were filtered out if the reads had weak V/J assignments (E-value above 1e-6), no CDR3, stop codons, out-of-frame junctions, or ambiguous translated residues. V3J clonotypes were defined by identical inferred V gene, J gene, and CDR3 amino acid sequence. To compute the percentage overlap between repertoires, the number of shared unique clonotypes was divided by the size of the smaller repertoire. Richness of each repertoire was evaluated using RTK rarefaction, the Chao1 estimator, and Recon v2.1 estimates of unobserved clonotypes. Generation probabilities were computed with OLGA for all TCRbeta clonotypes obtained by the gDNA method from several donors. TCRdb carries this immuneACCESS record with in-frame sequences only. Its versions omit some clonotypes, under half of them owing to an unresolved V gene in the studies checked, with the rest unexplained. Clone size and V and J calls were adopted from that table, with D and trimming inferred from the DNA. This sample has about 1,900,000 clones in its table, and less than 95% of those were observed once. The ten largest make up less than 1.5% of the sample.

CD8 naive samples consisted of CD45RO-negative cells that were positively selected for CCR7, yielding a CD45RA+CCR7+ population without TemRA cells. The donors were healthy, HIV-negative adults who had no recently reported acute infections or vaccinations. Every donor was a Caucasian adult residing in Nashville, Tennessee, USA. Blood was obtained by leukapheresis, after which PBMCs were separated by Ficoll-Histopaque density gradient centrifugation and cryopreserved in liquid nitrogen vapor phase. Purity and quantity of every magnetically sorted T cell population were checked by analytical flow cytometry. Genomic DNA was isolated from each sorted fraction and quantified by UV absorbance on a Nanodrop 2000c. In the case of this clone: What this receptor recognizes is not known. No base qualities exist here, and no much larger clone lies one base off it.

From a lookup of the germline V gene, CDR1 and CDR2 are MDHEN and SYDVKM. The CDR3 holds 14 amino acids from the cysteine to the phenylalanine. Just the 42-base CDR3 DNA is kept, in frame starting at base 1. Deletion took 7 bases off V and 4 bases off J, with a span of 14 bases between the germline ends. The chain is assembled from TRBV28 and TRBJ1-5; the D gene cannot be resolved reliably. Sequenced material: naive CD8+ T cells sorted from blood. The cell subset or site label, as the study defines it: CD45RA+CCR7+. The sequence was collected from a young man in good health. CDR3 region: CASTIRQYNQPQHF. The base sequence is TGTGCCAGCACCATACGGCAGTATAATCAGCCCCAGCATTTT.